The 29 T cell receptor beta chains listed next were all sequenced from one sample in a study of blood T cell repertoires in COVID-19. Generated by immunoSEQ multiplex PCR, the TCRdb table keeps only in-frame clones and is missing some. This table has 200,000 or so clones, approximately 88% appearing once. The sequenced sample was PBMCs or T cells enriched from blood (not recorded which). Every receptor here comes from a woman under 30 who had recovered from COVID-19.

This clone was seen just once. The V call is TRBV5-5, the J call TRBJ1-3, with 10 nucleotides matching TRBD1. The CDR3 extends over 18 amino acids. V dropped 0 bases and J dropped 0; count of bases not matched to a gene: 6. In germline, CDR1 is SGHKS, CDR2 YYEKEE (reference sequence). CDR3 region: CASSLEWTGGSSGNTIYF. DNA for the CDR3: TGTGCCAGCAGCTTGGAATGGACAGGGGGGAGCTCTGGAAACACCATATATTTT.

The CDR3 here is CASSGPATQYF. The CDR3 nucleotides read TGTGCCAGCAGCGGCCCCGCGACCCAGTACTTC. V gene TRBV7-9 combines with J gene TRBJ2-5; D remains ambiguous. Germline CDR1 reads SEHNR; CDR2 reads FQNEAQ (reference sequence). The CDR3 has 11 residues. V lost 5 bases and J 7 bases, leaving 8 bases between the germline ends. The variable domain in full, completed from reference TRBV7-9 and TRBJ2-5, reads DTGVSQNPRHKITKRGQNVTFRCDPISEHNRLYWYRQTLGQGPEFLTYFQNEAQLEKSRLLSDRFSAERPKGSFSTLEIQRTEQGDSAMYLCASSGPATQYFGPGTRLLVL.

This chain connects TRBV30 to TRBJ1-1; 9 bases map to TRBD1. Germline V gene lookup returns CDR1 GTSNPN and CDR2 SVGIG (reference sequence). V trimming: 4 bases; J trimming: 3 bases; junction bases outside the gene matches: 6. There are 14 residues in the CDR3. The CDR3 nucleotides read TGTGCCTGGACCCCGGACAGGGGTTACACTGAAGCTTTCTTT. It is translated as CAWTPDRGYTEAFF.

This clone was seen just once. V usage is TRBV6-4 and J usage is TRBJ2-1, with D tentatively TRBD2 (6 bases). Germline loops: CDR1 MRHNA, CDR2 SNTAGT. The CDR3 has 14 amino acids. Trimming took off 0 bases at V and 8 bases at J, with 11 bases between the two ends. As DNA, the CDR3 is TGTGCCAGCAGTGACTCCCAGGGAGGAGATGAGCAGTTCTTC. Its translation is CASSDSQGGDEQFF.

The chain recombines TRBV6-6 with TRBJ1-1, with TRBD1 matching 8 bases. CDR3 length equals 16 residues. The junction had 3 bases not matched to a gene; V was cut back by 0 bases and J by 0 bases. In germline, CDR1 is MNHNY, CDR2 SVGAGI (reference sequence). The CDR3 spells CASSYSPGGLNTEAFF. The CDR3 region has the DNA TGTGCCAGCAGTTACTCCCCAGGGGGCTTGAACACTGAAGCTTTCTTT.

The chain links TRBV5-5 to TRBJ1-1; D is unclear. This CDR3 contains 13 residues. V was trimmed by 3 bases and J by 5 bases, leaving 11 bases between them. The V gene's germline CDR1 is SGHKS and CDR2 YYEKEE (reference sequence). In DNA form, the CDR3 reads TGTGCCAGCAGCTACAACAGAGAAACTGAAGCTTTCTTT. Its translation: CASSYNRETEAFF.

This clone was counted between two and nine times. The chain is built from TRBV19 and TRBJ2-1; 8 bases match TRBD2. Germline-derived CDR1 and CDR2 are LNHDA and SQIVND (reference sequence). The length of the CDR3 is 16 residues. V trimming: 2 bases; J trimming: 5 bases; junction bases outside the gene matches: 8. In DNA, the CDR3 is TGTGCCAGTAGTATACCCTACGGGACTAGAGACAATGAGCAGTTCTTC. This sequence encodes CASSIPYGTRDNEQFF.

J is TRBJ1-2 and V is TRBV18, with a tentative D call TRBD1 (6 bases). Germline lookup yields CDR1 KGHSH and CDR2 LQKENI. The CDR3 is 16 amino acids. V lost 0 bases to trimming and J lost 2 bases, with 13 bases between them. Here the CDR3 DNA reads TGTGCCAGCTCACCACCAAACGGACAGCAGAACTATGGCTACACCTTC. As protein: CASSPPNGQQNYGYTF.

The CDR3 sequence: CASSETGSHTGELFF. The CDR3 DNA reads TGTGCCAGCAGTGAGACAGGGTCGCACACCGGGGAGCTGTTTTTT. This chain uses TRBV6-1 with TRBJ2-2; 7 positions agree with TRBD1. The germline CDR1 and CDR2 sequences are MNHNS and SASEGT. The V gene end was trimmed by 3 bases and the J gene end by 3 bases; junction bases not matched to a gene: 4. The CDR3 has 15 residues.

The chain carries TRBV9 and TRBJ1-3; no reliable D call. V gave up 4 bases and J gave up 0 bases, with 11 bases separating them. The CDR3 is 15 amino acids. Germline CDR1 SGDLS, CDR2 YYNGEE. The CDR3 DNA follows: TGTGCCAGCAGCCCCGCGGGCAGCTCTGGAAACACCATATATTTT. Translated: CASSPAGSSGNTIYF.

The chain uses TRBV2 and TRBJ1-3; D call uncertain. V dropped 3 bases and J dropped 0 bases, with 6 bases sitting between them. The CDR3 is made up of 14 amino acids. The germline CDR1 and CDR2 sequences are SNHLY and FYNNEI. The CDR3 nucleotides read TGTGCCAGCAGTGAGGAGGTCTCTGGAAACACCATATATTTT. Translation: CASSEEVSGNTIYF.

V is TRBV6-6 and J is TRBJ2-7, with 7 bases aligning to TRBD2. This CDR3 region has 14 residues. CDR1 and CDR2 from the germline V gene are MNHNY and SVGAGI (reference sequence). The J segment lost 6 bases and the V segment lost 7 bases, leaving 12 bases of the junction unmatched. The CDR3 loop reads CASTPERWGGEQYF. The CDR3 DNA reads TGTGCCAGCACCCCAGAAAGGTGGGGGGGCGAGCAGTACTTC.

The CDR3 DNA reads TGTGCCAGCAGCCTGACTGTCGATGAGCAGTTCTTC. This sequence encodes CASSLTVDEQFF. The chain joins TRBV3-1 (or the pseudogene TRBV3-2) to TRBJ2-1; D is uncertain. V was trimmed by 4 bases and J by 8 bases, leaving 9 bases between them. Germline V gene sequence: CDR1 LGHDT, CDR2 YNNKEL (reference sequence). This CDR3 contains 12 residues.

The V and J genes are TRBV5-1 and TRBJ2-7; D possibly corresponds to TRBD1 (6 bases). Looked up from germline, CDR1 is SGHRS and CDR2 is YFSETQ. Trimming shortened V by 5 bases and J by 4 bases, and 16 bases separated the two germline ends. The length of the CDR3 is 14 residues. As DNA, the CDR3 is TGCGCCAGCAGAAGTTCCGGGACAAATTACGAGCAGTACTTC. Its protein product is CASRSSGTNYEQYF.

The genes are TRBV6-2 or TRBV6-3 and TRBJ2-5; 8 bases agree with TRBD1. Germline values: CDR1 MNHEY, CDR2 SVGEGT. V trimming: 2 bases; J trimming: 1 base; junction bases outside the gene matches: 3. The CDR3 contains 15 residues. CDR3 amino acids: CASSYGQGAQETQYF. The CDR3, as DNA: TGTGCCAGCAGTTACGGGCAGGGGGCCCAAGAGACCCAGTACTTC.

This chain joins TRBV19 and TRBJ1-2; D unresolved. Trimming removed 6 bases from V and 2 bases from J, with 7 bases in between. Germline V gene data show CDR1 as LNHDA and CDR2 as SQIVND (reference sequence). The CDR3 consists of 12 residues. This CDR3 is CASRLQNYGYTF. As DNA, the CDR3 is TGTGCCAGTAGGTTACAGAACTATGGCTACACCTTC.

The V and J genes are TRBV27 and TRBJ1-5; D perhaps matches TRBD1 (6 bases). V dropped 5 bases and J dropped 2 bases, with 10 bases sitting between them. The germline V gene has CDR1 MNHEY and CDR2 SMNVEV (reference sequence). The CDR3 length is 14 residues. The CDR3 sequence: CASSLRTGNQPQHF. The CDR3 coding sequence is TGTGCCAGCAGTCTAAGGACAGGCAATCAGCCCCAGCATTTT.

This clone was counted once. V and J are TRBV6-5 and TRBJ2-7; 8 nucleotides match TRBD2. From germline, CDR1 is MNHEY and CDR2 SVGAGI. V lost 8 bases, J lost 4 bases, and 7 bases stayed unmatched. CDR3 size: 13 residues. The CDR3 reads CASAAGGRYEQYF. The CDR3 DNA reads TGTGCCAGCGCGGCGGGGGGAAGGTACGAGCAGTACTTC.

The chain has TRBV7-8 and TRBJ2-1; no clear D gene. Germline CDR1 SGHVS, CDR2 FQNEAQ. This CDR3 spans 16 amino acids. V lost 5 bases and J lost 0, with 14 bases in between. The CDR3 coding sequence is TGTGCCAGCAGCCGCATTACAGTGAGCTCCTACAATGAGCAGTTCTTC. Translated, it gives CASSRITVSSYNEQFF. Together with reference TRBV7-8 and TRBJ2-1, the CDR3 gives the full variable domain: GAGVSQSPRYKVAKRGQDVALRCDPISGHVSLFWYQQALGQGPEFLTYFQNEAQLDKSGLPSDRFFAERPEGSVSTLKIQRTQQEDSAVYLCASSRITVSSYNEQFFGPGTRLTVL.

This chain links TRBV2 with TRBJ1-5; D possibly corresponds to TRBD1 (5 bases). CDR1 and CDR2 (germline): SNHLY, FYNNEI. With 2 bases removed from V and 7 bases from J, the gap between germline ends came to 12 bases. CDR3 size: 14 residues. The CDR3 here is CASSERKGNQPQHF. Here the CDR3 DNA reads TGTGCCAGCAGTGAAAGGAAGGGGAACCAGCCCCAGCATTTT.

This sequence joins TRBV7-9 and TRBJ2-3, with 13 bases fitting TRBD2. This CDR3 has 15 residues. Germline lookup yields CDR1 SEHNR and CDR2 FQNEAQ (reference sequence). Trimming at V came to 5 bases and at J to 4 bases, leaving 3 bases not matched to a gene. CDR3 sequence: CASSPLAGGPDTQYF. CDR3 nucleotides: TGTGCCAGCAGCCCACTAGCGGGGGGGCCAGATACGCAGTATTTT.

This clone showed up just once. The chain uses TRBV7-9 and TRBJ2-1, with TRBD2 matching over 8 bases. The ends lost 0 bases at V and 9 bases at J; junction bases unmatched: 7. The CDR3 is 15 residues long. CDR1 SEHNR and CDR2 FQNEAQ come from the germline V gene (reference sequence). The CDR3 is CASSLAQGTSGEQFF. The CDR3 bases are TGTGCCAGCAGCTTAGCGCAAGGGACTAGTGGTGAGCAGTTCTTC.

The chain recombines TRBV28 with TRBJ2-7; TRBD2 might be the D (6 bases). Trimming pared 4 bases from V and 0 bases from J, leaving 13 bases between. The germline V gene has CDR1 MDHEN and CDR2 SYDVKM. The CDR3 runs to 15 residues. DNA for the CDR3: TGTGCCAGCAGTTACCCGGGACTCTACTCCTACGAGCAGTACTTC. Its protein product is CASSYPGLYSYEQYF.

The J gene is TRBJ2-2, the V gene TRBV4-1, with TRBD1 identical over 7 bases. V lost 2 bases to trimming and J lost 4 bases; unmatched junction nucleotides: 7. The germline CDR1 and CDR2 sequences are MGHRA and YSYEKL. The CDR3 has 16 amino acids. Written as DNA, the CDR3 is TGCGCCAGCAGCCAATCCGGACAGGTCGGCACCGGGGAGCTGTTTTTT. Its translation: CASSQSGQVGTGELFF.

J is TRBJ2-7 and V is TRBV29-1, with a weak D call TRBD2 (6 bases). Germline CDR1 and CDR2: SQVTM and ANQGSEA. The V end was cut by 3 bases, the J end by 4 bases, with 13 bases between. This CDR3 comprises 13 residues. For the CDR3, the DNA is TGCAGCGTTGAGAAGCCGGGAGAGTACGAGCAGTACTTC. This encodes CSVEKPGEYEQYF.

This clone was recorded once. The V call is TRBV11-2, the J call TRBJ2-7, with 8 bases lining up with TRBD2. The CDR3 spans 13 residues. With 5 bases clipped from V and 3 bases from J, the junction kept 3 bases outside the gene matches. CDR1 and CDR2 (germline): SGHAT, FQNNGV. The CDR3, as DNA: TGTGCCAGCAGCCAAGGGACTAGCTACGAGCAGTACTTC. Protein sequence: CASSQGTSYEQYF.

The genes are TRBV19 and TRBJ1-4, with D unresolved. Germline CDR1 is LNHDA and CDR2 is SQIVND (reference sequence). The CDR3 contains 14 residues. V gave up 3 bases and J gave up 4 bases, with 9 bases separating them. The CDR3 protein is CASSMSRNNEKLFF. CDR3 sequence (DNA): TGTGCCAGTAGTATGTCCAGGAATAATGAAAAACTGTTTTTT.

The chain employs TRBV9 and TRBJ1-4; 7 positions match TRBD1. With 0 bases clipped from V and 8 bases from J, the junction kept 4 bases outside the gene matches. This CDR3 spans 14 amino acids. Germline V gene data show CDR1 as SGDLS and CDR2 as YYNGEE. As DNA, the CDR3 is TGTGCCAGCAGCGTAGGACAGGGCGGCGAAAAACTGTTTTTT. It yields the protein CASSVGQGGEKLFF. Filled out from reference TRBV9 and TRBJ1-4, the complete variable domain reads DSGVTQTPKHLITATGQRVTLRCSPRSGDLSVYWYQQSLDQGLQFLIQYYNGEERAKGNILERFSAQQFPDLHSELNLSSLELGDSALYFCASSVGQGGEKLFFGSGTQLSVL.

This clone appeared once. This chain joins TRBV27 and TRBJ1-6; TRBD1 might be the D (5 bases). Germline CDR1 is MNHEY and CDR2 is SMNVEV (reference sequence). The CDR3 spans 14 residues. The V and J ends lost 3 bases and 8 bases respectively, with 11 bases between them. The CDR3 loop reads CASSFLGGDSPLHF. DNA for the CDR3: TGTGCCAGCAGTTTCTTGGGGGGGGATTCACCCCTCCACTTT.